This TCR beta chain was recovered during a study of blood T cells in healthy people across ages. Study outcomes and limitations: Using unsorted PBMCs precluded a conclusive naive versus antigen-experienced comparison.

About this clonotype itself: What it binds is unknown.

From germline, CDR1 is SGHRS and CDR2 YFSETQ. This CDR3 is built from 14 residues. Alongside a J-beta primer mix, a sample-barcoded 5' primer served in a second PCR lasting about 7 to 11 cycles. In TCRdb, the 5' RACE reads were re-called with MiXCR into one record per CDR3 protein. The sample includes 650,000 or so distinct CDR3 sequences, about 50% seen only once; the top ten take 13%. The specimen was blood. The rearrangement links TRBV5-1 to TRBJ2-1; 7 nucleotides line up with TRBD1. Gene TRBJ2-7 matches the end of the DNA better, so the J call may be wrong. This clonotype was sampled from a woman aged 80 or over in good health. CDR3 coding DNA: TGCGCCAGCAGCTTCTCGGGACAGTGCAATGAGCAGTACTTC. This sequence encodes CASSFSGQCNEQYF.